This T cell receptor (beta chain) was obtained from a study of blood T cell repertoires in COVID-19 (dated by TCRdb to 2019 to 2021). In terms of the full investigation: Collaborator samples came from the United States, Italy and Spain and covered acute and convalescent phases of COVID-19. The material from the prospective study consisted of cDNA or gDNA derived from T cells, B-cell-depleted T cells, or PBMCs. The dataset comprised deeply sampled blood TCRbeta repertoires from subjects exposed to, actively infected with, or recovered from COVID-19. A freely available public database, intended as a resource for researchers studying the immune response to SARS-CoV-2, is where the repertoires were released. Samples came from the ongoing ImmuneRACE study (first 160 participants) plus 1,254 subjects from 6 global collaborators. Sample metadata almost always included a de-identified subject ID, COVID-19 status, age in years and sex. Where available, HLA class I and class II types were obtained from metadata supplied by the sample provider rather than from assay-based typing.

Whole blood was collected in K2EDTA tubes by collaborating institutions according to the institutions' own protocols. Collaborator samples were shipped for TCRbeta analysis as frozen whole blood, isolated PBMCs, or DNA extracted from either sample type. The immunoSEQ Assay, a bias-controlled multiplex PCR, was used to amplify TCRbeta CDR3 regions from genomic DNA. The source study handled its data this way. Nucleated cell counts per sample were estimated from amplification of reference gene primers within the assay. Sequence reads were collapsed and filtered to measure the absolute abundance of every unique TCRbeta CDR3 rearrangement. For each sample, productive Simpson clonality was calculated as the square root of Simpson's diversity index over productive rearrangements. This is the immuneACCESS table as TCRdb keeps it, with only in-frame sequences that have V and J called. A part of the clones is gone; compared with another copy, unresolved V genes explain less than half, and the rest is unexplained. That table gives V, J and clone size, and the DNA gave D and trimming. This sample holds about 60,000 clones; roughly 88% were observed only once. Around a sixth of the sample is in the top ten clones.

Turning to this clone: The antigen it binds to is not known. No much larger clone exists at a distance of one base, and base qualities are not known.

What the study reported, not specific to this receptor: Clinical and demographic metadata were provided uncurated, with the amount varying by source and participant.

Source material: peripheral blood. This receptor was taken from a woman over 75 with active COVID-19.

The CDR3 loop reads CAWSSPGRGLGETQYF. The DNA is TGTGCCTGGAGTTCGCCCGGGCGGGGGCTAGGAGAGACCCAGTACTTC. The rearrangement combines TRBV30 with TRBJ2-5; TRBD2 is perhaps the D gene, given 7 matching bases. The germline ends are 20 bases apart after V is trimmed by 2 bases and J by 4 bases. The germline V gene (reference sequence) provides CDR1 GTSNPN and CDR2 SVGIG. From the cysteine through the phenylalanine, the CDR3 covers 16 amino acids. Left in the record is the CDR3 DNA by itself, 48 bases read in frame from the first base.